A single sample gave rise to the 28 T cell receptor beta chains below, sequenced in a study of a mutant IDH1 vaccine in newly diagnosed glioma. Repertoires were generated with immunoSEQ multiplex PCR, while TCRdb's copy carries only in-frame clones and drops some. The table includes some 35,000 clones, roughly 70% detected once. No antigens are known for them. Described time point: week 47, end of study. Doses comprised 300 ug of mutant IDH1 20-mer peptide each, plus topical imiquimod. Here the sequenced sample was PBMCs, taken from a glioma patient whose treatment included an IDH1 peptide vaccine. The receptors derive from a man aged 35 to 55 with glioma.

This chain connects TRBV6-1 to TRBJ2-7; 11 bases map to TRBD1. Germline CDR1 and CDR2: MNHNS and SASEGT. Germline trimming cut 4 bases from V and 7 bases from J; bases unmatched to any gene: 6. The CDR3 has 14 amino acids. CDR3 nucleotide sequence: TGTGCCAGCAGTGGAGGGACAGGGGGTTGGGAGCAGTACTTC. Its translation is CASSGGTGGWEQYF.

The gene calls are TRBV30 and TRBJ2-1, with a weak D call TRBD1 (5 bases). Germline V gives CDR1 GTSNPN, CDR2 SVGIG (reference sequence). Deletions cut 2 bases from V and 0 bases from J, with 11 bases between. The CDR3 extends over 15 amino acids. CDR3 sequence reads: CAWSRTPSSYNEQFF. In DNA, the CDR3 is TGTGCCTGGAGTCGGACACCAAGCTCCTACAATGAGCAGTTCTTC.

V gene TRBV5-4 combines with J gene TRBJ2-3; D ambiguous. CDR1 and CDR2 from the germline V gene are SGHNT and YYREEE (reference sequence). The CDR3 is made up of 13 amino acids. V was pared by 0 bases and J by 4 bases, with 6 bases between. The CDR3 protein is CASSLDSSDTQYF. CDR3 in DNA: TGTGCCAGCAGCTTGGACTCCTCAGATACGCAGTATTTT.

The gene calls are TRBV5-1 and TRBJ1-1; the D is unclear. V was clipped by 0 bases and J by 7 bases, with 10 bases between them. Germline CDR1 SGHRS, CDR2 YFSETQ. This CDR3 contains 13 residues. CDR3: CASSLGSSNEAFF. The CDR3 coding sequence is TGCGCCAGCAGCTTGGGGTCCAGCAATGAAGCTTTCTTT.

This clone was seen a single time. V is TRBV6-1 and J is TRBJ2-7; 9 bases fit TRBD2. Germline assignment: CDR1 MNHNS and CDR2 SASEGT. The CDR3 is 19 amino acids. The J segment lost 5 bases and the V segment lost 2 bases, leaving 19 bases of the junction unmatched. CDR3 DNA: TGTGCCAGCAGTGAAAGGGCTAGCGGGATTTTTTCGATTGGGAACGAGCAGTACTTC. Protein product: CASSERASGIFSIGNEQYF.

The CDR3 sequence: CASTPGGGYYGYTF. The CDR3 DNA reads as TGTGCCAGTACCCCGGGTGGGGGCTACTATGGCTACACCTTC. The V and J genes are TRBV19 and TRBJ1-2, with D possibly TRBD1 on 6 matching bases. Germline lookup yields CDR1 LNHDA and CDR2 SQIVND (reference sequence). V was shortened by 7 bases and J by 3 bases, with 15 bases between the two germline ends. This CDR3 comprises 14 residues.

This chain connects TRBV9 to TRBJ1-2, with 10 bases identical to TRBD1. CDR3 length: 15 amino acids. Germline V lookup: CDR1 SGDLS, CDR2 YYNGEE. V lost 4 bases, J lost 3 bases, and 6 bases stayed unmatched. In DNA, the CDR3 is TGTGCCAGCAGCACCGGGACAGGGGTAGACTATGGCTACACCTTC. Translating it yields CASSTGTGVDYGYTF.

This clone was seen only a few times. J is TRBJ1-1 and V is TRBV27; a possible D gene is TRBD1 (5 bases). Germline CDR1 and CDR2: MNHEY and SMNVEV (reference sequence). This CDR3 has 15 amino acids. Trimming pared 3 bases from V and 4 bases from J, leaving 15 bases between. The CDR3 protein is CASSFLDRGGTEAFF. The CDR3 DNA reads TGTGCCAGCAGTTTTCTCGATAGGGGAGGCACTGAAGCTTTCTTT.

The chain carries TRBV2 and TRBJ2-7; D may be TRBD1 or TRBD2 (5 bases each). The CDR3 covers 14 residues. Germline CDR1 is SNHLY and CDR2 is FYNNEI. Trimming pared 7 bases from V and 2 bases from J, leaving 15 bases between. The CDR3 here is CASTLGRGPYEQYF. The CDR3 DNA is TGTGCCAGCACTCTGGGACGCGGCCCCTACGAGCAGTACTTC. Supplemented by reference TRBV2 and TRBJ2-7, the full variable domain reads EPEVTQTPSHQVTQMGQEVILRCVPISNHLYFYWYRQILGQKVEFLVSFYNNEISEKSEIFDDQFSVERPDGSNFTLKIRSTKLEDSAMYFCASTLGRGPYEQYFGPGTRLTVT.

This clone was seen a handful of times. The chain has TRBV7-2 and TRBJ2-2; D is uncertain. CDR3 length equals 14 residues. Per the germline V gene, CDR1 is SGHTA and CDR2 is FQGNSA. The ends were cut back, 2 bases at V and 4 bases at J, with 8 bases in the middle. Here the CDR3 reads CASSLPRGTGELFF. The CDR3 coding sequence is TGTGCCAGCAGCTTACCGCGTGGCACCGGGGAGCTGTTTTTT. The full variable domain, its missing parts supplied by reference TRBV7-2 and TRBJ2-2, is GAGVSQSPSNKVTEKGKDVELRCDPISGHTALYWYRQSLGQGLEFLIYFQGNSAPDKSGLPSDRFSAERTGGSVSTLTIQRTQQEDSAVYLCASSLPRGTGELFFGEGSRLTVL.

This chain connects TRBV5-1 to TRBJ2-3; D is uncertain. The CDR3 sequence is 16 residues long. From germline, CDR1 is SGHRS and CDR2 YFSETQ. The V end was cut by 0 bases, the J end by 0 bases, with 11 bases between. The CDR3 DNA reads as TGCGCCAGCAGCTTGGACCAGCCGTTTAGCACAGATACGCAGTATTTT. This translates into CASSLDQPFSTDTQYF.

V and J are TRBV11-3 and TRBJ2-1, with D possibly matching TRBD1 (6 bases). Germline CDR1 reads SGHNT; CDR2 reads YENEEA. CDR3 length: 13 residues. V gave up 7 bases and J gave up 12 bases, with 19 bases separating them. CDR3 DNA sequence: TGTGCCAGCACCGGGCCCTACAGGGATGGGCAGTTCTTC. Translated, it gives CASTGPYRDGQFF.

The chain is built from TRBV29-1 and TRBJ1-2; D gene ambiguous. Germline V lookup: CDR1 SQVTM, CDR2 ANQGSEA. The V end lost 4 bases, the J end lost 2 bases, and 8 bases lay between the germline ends. CDR3 length: 12 amino acids. The CDR3 DNA reads as TGCAGCGTTGTTTGGCCGAACTATGGCTACACCTTC. Amino acids: CSVVWPNYGYTF.

The chain combines TRBV7-9 with TRBJ2-3, with D tentatively TRBD2 (5 bases). There are 14 residues in the CDR3. Trimming removed 8 bases from V and 5 bases from J, with 17 bases in between. From germline, CDR1 is SEHNR and CDR2 FQNEAQ (reference sequence). As DNA, the CDR3 is TGTGCCAGCGAAACTTCTTTGGAGGTAGATACGCAGTATTTT. Protein product: CASETSLEVDTQYF.

This rearrangement joins TRBV5-6 to TRBJ2-3; unclear D gene. This CDR3 has 16 amino acids. Germline V CDR1 and CDR2: SGHDT, YYEEEE. V lost 4 bases and J lost 0, with 15 bases in between. The CDR3 sequence is CASSAITGSSTDTQYF. The CDR3 DNA follows: TGTGCCAGCAGCGCTATAACGGGTTCTAGCACAGATACGCAGTATTTT.

The chain combines TRBV18 with TRBJ2-3; D might be TRBD1 or TRBD2, each matching 5 bases. The ends were cut back, 5 bases at V and 1 base at J, with 13 bases in the middle. The V gene's germline CDR1 is KGHSH and CDR2 LQKENI. This CDR3 contains 15 residues. The CDR3 DNA reads TGTGCCAGCTCAGTACAGGTGGGGGGCACAGATACGCAGTATTTT. It specifies CASSVQVGGTDTQYF.

By sample fraction, this clone is medium-sized. CDR3 sequence reads: CASSQGSGGTVNEQFF. CDR3 sequence (DNA): TGCGCCAGCAGCCAAGGTTCGGGCGGTACCGTCAATGAGCAGTTCTTC. The chain joins TRBV4-3 to TRBJ2-1, with D unclear. The length of the CDR3 is 16 residues. V was shortened by 1 base and J by 6 bases, with 16 bases between the two germline ends. Germline V gene sequence: CDR1 LGHNA, CDR2 YSLEER.

Regarding this clone: One end of the junction is discordant with germline, which a read error may explain. J is TRBJ2-2 and V is TRBV6-1; no clear D. Germline lookup yields CDR1 MNHNS and CDR2 SASEGT. This CDR3 comprises 12 residues. CDR3 sequence: CASRENAGELFF. CDR3 bases: TGTGCCAGCAGAGAGAACGCCGGGGAGCTGTTTTTT.

This clone was seen a few times. The sample has other DNA sequences that encode this CDR3 too. The chain uses TRBV19 and TRBJ2-7, with 10 bases fitting TRBD2. CDR1 is LNHDA, CDR2 SQIVND, per germline (reference sequence). The length of the CDR3 is 13 residues. The V gene end was trimmed by 8 bases and the J gene end by 2 bases; junction bases not matched to a gene: 3. The CDR3 region is CASRTSGTYEQYF. The CDR3 nucleotides read TGTGCCAGTCGGACTAGCGGAACCTACGAGCAGTACTTC.

The CDR3 nucleotides read TGTGCCAGCAGCTTCCGGGGACTCAATGAGCAGTTCTTC. Protein sequence: CASSFRGLNEQFF. This rearrangement joins TRBV11-2 to TRBJ2-1, with D possibly being TRBD2 (6 bases). Germline values: CDR1 SGHAT, CDR2 FQNNGV. The CDR3 runs 13 residues. V lost 3 bases, J lost 6 bases, and 9 bases lay in between.

This chain connects TRBV11-2 to TRBJ2-2; TRBD1 matches at 8 bases. The CDR3 is 15 amino acids. J gave up 0 bases and V 7 bases, and 4 bases lay outside the gene matches. Germline lookup yields CDR1 SGHAT and CDR2 FQNNGV. The CDR3 loop reads CASTRDRTNTGELFF. CDR3 DNA: TGTGCCAGCACCCGGGACAGGACGAACACCGGGGAGCTGTTTTTT.

There are a few counts of this clone. This rearrangement joins TRBV19 to TRBJ1-1, with D possibly TRBD1 on 5 matching bases. The V gene's germline CDR1 is LNHDA and CDR2 SQIVND (reference sequence). CDR3 length: 15 residues. V lost 2 bases and J lost 4, with 14 bases in between. The CDR3 DNA reads as TGTGCCAGTAGTATAACCGGGGGTTACGGCACTGAAGCTTTCTTT. Its translation is CASSITGGYGTEAFF.

The chain joins TRBV6-6 to TRBJ1-4; D ambiguous. CDR1 and CDR2 from the germline V gene are MNHNY and SVGAGI (reference sequence). CDR3 length: 16 residues. Deletions cut 0 bases from V and 6 bases from J, with 14 bases between. CDR3 nucleotides: TGTGCCAGCAGTTACTCGATGGGGAGAGGCGATGAAAAACTGTTTTTT. It translates to CASSYSMGRGDEKLFF.

The chain links TRBV10-1 to TRBJ1-4, with D unclear. Trimming took off 5 bases at V and 2 bases at J, with 3 bases between the two ends. The germline V gene has CDR1 WNHNN and CDR2 SYGVQD (reference sequence). The CDR3 covers 12 residues. CDR3 loop: CASSRTNEKLFF. The CDR3 DNA sequence: TGCGCCAGCAGTCGGACTAATGAAAAACTGTTTTTT.

This chain links TRBV7-2 with TRBJ2-5, with 9 bases aligning to TRBD2. The germline gives CDR1 SGHTA, CDR2 FQGNSA. V lost 5 bases to trimming and J lost 3 bases; unmatched junction nucleotides: 4. The CDR3 runs to 14 residues. The CDR3 protein is CASSRGLAEETQYF. The CDR3 DNA is TGTGCCAGCAGCCGGGGACTAGCAGAAGAGACCCAGTACTTC. The variable domain in full, completed from reference TRBV7-2 and TRBJ2-5, reads GAGVSQSPSNKVTEKGKDVELRCDPISGHTALYWYRQSLGQGLEFLIYFQGNSAPDKSGLPSDRFSAERTGGSVSTLTIQRTQQEDSAVYLCASSRGLAEETQYFGPGTRLLVL.

The genes are TRBV7-6 and TRBJ2-3, with 9 bases lining up with TRBD2. This CDR3 has 16 residues. The V and J ends lost 5 bases and 1 base, in that order; junction bases with no gene match: 7. Germline loops: CDR1 SGHVS, CDR2 FNYEAQ. CDR3 sequence: CASSPDGGRGTDTQYF. The CDR3, as DNA: TGTGCCAGCAGCCCAGATGGCGGGAGGGGCACAGATACGCAGTATTTT.

This clone has just a few counts. The same CDR3 also results from other DNA sequences found in this sample. The chain carries TRBV10-2 and TRBJ1-5; D perhaps matches TRBD1 (5 bases). This CDR3 has 15 amino acids. V was clipped by 0 bases and J by 4 bases, with 10 bases between them. Germline CDR1 and CDR2: WSHSY and SAAADI. CDR3 residues: CASSESGHRNQPQHF. Here the CDR3 DNA reads TGCGCCAGCAGTGAGTCAGGACACAGGAATCAGCCCCAGCATTTT.

The chain uses TRBV4-3 and TRBJ2-1, with 9 bases aligning to TRBD2. Germline V gene data show CDR1 as LGHNA and CDR2 as YSLEER. This CDR3 is 15 amino acids long. The V gene end was trimmed by 1 base and the J gene end by 5 bases; junction bases not matched to a gene: 3. CDR3 nucleotide sequence: TGCGCCAGCAGCCAAGCTAGCGGGGTTAACAATGAGCAGTTCTTC. Translating it yields CASSQASGVNNEQFF.